Each of the 14 T cell receptor beta chains below was sequenced from the same sample in a study of T cell responses to AZD1222 COVID-19 vaccine. This table comes from immunoSEQ multiplex PCR, and its TCRdb copy is limited to in-frame clones, with some not included. The data show about 140,000 clones, approximately 90% seen once. The material was peripheral blood, obtained 28 days after the second AZD1222 dose. These receptor sequences come from an adult who received the AZD1222 COVID-19 vaccine.

The rearrangement links TRBV4-2 to TRBJ1-5; maybe TRBD1 (5 bases). CDR1 LGHNA and CDR2 YNFKEQ come from the germline V gene. The CDR3 runs to 13 residues. V lost 1 base and J 5 bases, leaving 6 bases between the germline ends. The CDR3 coding sequence is TGTGCCAGCAGCCAAGCACAGGATCAGCCCCAGCATTTT. Protein product: CASSQAQDQPQHF.

This rearrangement joins TRBV3-1 (or the pseudogene TRBV3-2) to TRBJ1-2; D gene uncertain. V was clipped by 3 bases and J by 0 bases, with 8 bases between them. The CDR3 extends over 14 amino acids. Germline V CDR1 and CDR2: LGHDT, YNNKEL (reference sequence). The CDR3 DNA follows: TGTGCCAGCAGCCATTACGGCCCTAACTATGGCTACACCTTC. Protein: CASSHYGPNYGYTF.

This rearrangement joins TRBV7-9 to TRBJ2-1; D not resolved. Germline V gives CDR1 SEHNR, CDR2 FQNEAQ (reference sequence). The CDR3 is 12 amino acids. Deletions cut 1 base from V and 7 bases from J, with 5 bases between. The CDR3 DNA reads TGTGCCAGCAGCTTAGTCCCGAATGAGCAGTTCTTC. Its translation: CASSLVPNEQFF.

This rearrangement joins TRBV6-1 to TRBJ1-5; D gene uncertain. Trimming took off 0 bases at V and 7 bases at J, with 10 bases between the two ends. Looked up from germline, CDR1 is MNHNS and CDR2 is SASEGT. The CDR3 has 14 amino acids. CDR3 loop: CASSEAGFGQPQHF. The CDR3 DNA reads TGTGCCAGCAGTGAAGCAGGGTTCGGCCAGCCCCAGCATTTT.

The gene calls are TRBV4-3 and TRBJ2-3; D perhaps matches TRBD1 (5 bases). V lost 1 base, J lost 0 bases, and 11 bases lay in between. CDR3 size: 16 residues. Germline CDR1 LGHNA, CDR2 YSLEER. CDR3 amino acids: CASSQAPRASTDTQYF. Written as DNA, the CDR3 is TGCGCCAGCAGCCAAGCCCCCAGGGCAAGCACAGATACGCAGTATTTT.

The rearrangement uses TRBV5-1 and TRBJ2-6; 7 bases fit TRBD2. Germline values: CDR1 SGHRS, CDR2 YFSETQ. The CDR3 sequence is 17 residues long. Trimming cost V 0 bases and J 1 base; bases outside gene matches: 4. Here the CDR3 reads CASSLAGGSSGANVLTF. The CDR3 coding sequence is TGCGCCAGCAGCTTGGCGGGGGGATCATCTGGGGCCAACGTCCTGACTTTC.

This sequence joins TRBV7-6 and TRBJ2-1; maybe TRBD2 (6 bases). Germline V gene lookup returns CDR1 SGHVS and CDR2 FNYEAQ. V dropped 1 base and J dropped 0 bases, with 16 bases sitting between them. The CDR3 totals 18 residues. The CDR3 loop reads CASSLVAGPFSSYNEQFF. CDR3 nucleotide sequence: TGTGCCAGCAGCTTAGTGGCGGGACCCTTCAGCTCCTACAATGAGCAGTTCTTC.

This chain links TRBV7-2 with TRBJ2-2; TRBD2 aligns across 9 bases. Germline loops: CDR1 SGHTA, CDR2 FQGNSA. CDR3 size: 14 residues. Trimming at V came to 5 bases and at J to 4 bases, leaving 2 bases not matched to a gene. CDR3 region: CASSISGGTGELFF. CDR3 DNA: TGTGCCAGCAGCATTAGCGGGGGCACCGGGGAGCTGTTTTTT.

This clone has a handful of counts. This chain joins TRBV10-3 and TRBJ1-2; 7 bases align to TRBD1. The trim removed 6 bases at V and 3 bases at J, leaving 10 bases unmatched. Germline V gene lookup returns CDR1 ENHRY and CDR2 SYGVKD. The CDR3 runs to 15 residues. CDR3 DNA sequence: TGTGCCATCAGCGTACAGGGGATCGAAGACTATGGCTACACCTTC. Its translation is CAISVQGIEDYGYTF.

The rearrangement links TRBV7-3 to TRBJ2-1; tentatively, D is TRBD2 (6 bases). The CDR3 has 16 amino acids. Germline V gene lookup returns CDR1 SGHTA and CDR2 FQGTGA. Trimming removed 3 bases at V and 0 bases at J, with 12 bases between. This CDR3 is CASSFSAGNSYNEQFF. The CDR3 DNA sequence: TGTGCCAGCAGCTTTAGTGCGGGAAACTCCTACAATGAGCAGTTCTTC.

This chain joins TRBV4-2 and TRBJ2-5; possible D gene TRBD2, 7 bases. V lost 0 bases and J lost 9, with 17 bases in between. Per the germline V gene, CDR1 is LGHNA and CDR2 is YNFKEQ. The CDR3 loop spans 15 amino acids. This CDR3 reads CASSQDKGGAGAQYF. Here the CDR3 DNA reads TGTGCCAGCAGCCAAGATAAGGGGGGGGCCGGGGCCCAGTACTTC.

The V call is TRBV19, the J call TRBJ1-5, with TRBD1 matching 7 bases. The ends lost 10 bases at V and 4 bases at J; junction bases unmatched: 7. CDR1 LNHDA and CDR2 SQIVND come from the germline V gene (reference sequence). The CDR3 loop spans 13 amino acids. The CDR3 DNA sequence: TGTGCCACCTTAGGACAGGTTAATCAGCCCCAGCATTTT. Protein product: CATLGQVNQPQHF.

This clone was recorded once. Additional DNA sequences in this sample encode the identical CDR3. V and J are TRBV9 and TRBJ2-3; D remains ambiguous. CDR1 and CDR2 (germline): SGDLS, YYNGEE. Trimming shortened V by 0 bases and J by 0 bases, and 8 bases separated the two germline ends. The CDR3 loop spans 15 amino acids. The CDR3: CASSVGATSTDTQYF. DNA for the CDR3: TGTGCCAGCAGCGTAGGAGCTACTAGCACAGATACGCAGTATTTT.

The chain uses TRBV19 and TRBJ2-3, with unresolved D. The germline gives CDR1 LNHDA, CDR2 SQIVND (reference sequence). Between the trimmed V and J ends, which lost 8 bases and 0 bases, there was a span of 12 bases. This CDR3 contains 14 residues. CDR3 protein: CASSPGVSTDTQYF. CDR3 in DNA: TGTGCCAGTTCCCCCGGAGTTAGCACAGATACGCAGTATTTT.